This T cell receptor (beta chain) was obtained from a study of cytomegalovirus exposure and HLA in healthy donors (dated by TCRdb to between 2016 and 2019). General notes on the study: According to an earlier analysis of a few hundred of the donors, some 170 million T cells yielded over 100 million unique TCR beta sequences and 276 Gb of sequence data. Roughly five DR-DQ haplotypes were handled as single units for association and clustering because linkage in the cohort was strong. To decide whether each TCR beta V gene segment behaved as functional or pseudogenic, an earlier analysis of several hundred of the donors relied on high-throughput TCR beta sequencing. Typing coverage varied by locus: about 620-630 donors for A, B, C, DRB1 and DQB1; more than 500 for DQA1; around 610 for DPA1; roughly 470 for DPB1. Rather than using new phenotypic data, the later analysis identified candidate immune exposures from TCR beta sequences and from how often those sequences occurred across donors. The study profiled the T cell repertoires of about 720 subjects by immunosequencing and related them to cytomegalovirus serostatus. Along with the approximately 650-subject first cohort, a separate validation cohort of around 120 different subjects was used. Donor age, sex, ethnicity and CMV serostatus were collected together with the repertoire data. Every discovery cohort repertoire had been produced on one sequencing platform. Both class I and class II loci were covered by HLA typing, at four-digit resolution. A later genetic analysis took genome-wide SNP genotypes for about 65% of the roughly 670 donors and used that subset as a discovery cohort. The study was designed to test whether signatures of past pathogen exposure could be identified by cataloging public T cell receptors. To study patterns of TCR occurrence, a later analysis re-analyzed previously published TCR beta repertoires from just over 650 donors and added high-resolution HLA genotyping. High-throughput TCR immunosequencing, statistical association of individual TCRs with disease status, and machine learning were combined to predict cytomegalovirus infection status. An early release that covered roughly 600 HLA-typed donors contained approximately 300 gigabases of sequencing data and tens of millions of unique TCR sequences. On average, 235,054 unique TCR beta nucleotide sequences were sequenced per donor among 300 to 500 genotyped donors of the cohort, with around 19% of those sequences being non-productive. Of the approximately 400 genotyped donors, roughly 80% were placed in the genetic ancestry cluster associated with self-reported Caucasian donors.

A word on this clone: Its antigen is currently not known. One base away there is no much larger clone; base qualities are not given.

Libraries were built with the immunoSEQ multiplex PCR assay. For the multiplex PCR, a mixture combining 60 forward primers for TCR Vbeta segments and 13 reverse primers for TCR Jbeta segments was used. The CDR3 region of rearranged TCR beta genes was amplified from genomic DNA by a multiplex PCR assay. Amplified TCR beta libraries were sequenced as 87-base-pair reads on the Illumina HiSeq System. The study's processing was this. Across the 500 to 750 repertoires, a later analysis counted approximately 83 million unique TCR beta chains, 9.5 million to 13 million of which were shared by at least two donors. Raw reads were error-corrected and collapsed into unique sequences with a nearest-neighbor algorithm that merged closely related sequences to remove PCR and sequencing errors. Alignment of CDR3 sequences to IMGT reference sequences was used to assign V, D and J gene segments. For a sequence to be retained, a match of at least six nucleotides was required to both a V gene segment and a J gene segment. Rearrangements were called productive when the CDR3 lacked stop codons and stayed in frame with V and J; all others were non-productive. CDR3 was defined according to IMGT convention as the region running from the second conserved V-encoded cysteine to the conserved J-encoded phenylalanine. Sequences without an unambiguous match to a single V gene segment were excluded from the earlier analysis of 450 to 750 of the donors. An earlier analysis of 587 of the donors called V segments functional above 56.7% productive rearrangements and segregating when the between-donor standard deviation exceeded 5%. A statistical classification framework was built for diagnosing cytomegalovirus status from the catalog of TCR beta chain sequences. In a later analysis, TCR nucleotide sequences were compared against IMGT/GENE-DB human TR gene sequences so that V and J genes could be assigned. The TCRdist pipeline was used in a later analysis to assign CDR3 sequences and most-parsimonious VDJ recombination scenarios. In a later analysis, each TCR beta chain was defined by its CDR3 amino acid sequence together with its V-gene family, and reads lacking a unique V-gene family were excluded. As a way to deal with suspected cross-contamination and a sequencing artifact, a later analysis dropped roughly 600 nucleotide sequences that were highly shared and had low generation probability. In a later analysis, a clonal expansion index for each public chain was calculated from normalized within-repertoire ranks of inferred template counts. A later analysis computed generation probabilities with a VDJ recombination model fitted to out-of-frame rearrangements, and checked the results against IGoR. In a later analysis, hypergeometric tests were used to score TCR-TCR, TCR-HLA and TCR-CMV co-occurrence, with a repertoire-size bias correction applied to TCR pairs. False discovery rates were estimated in a later analysis by permuting HLA or CMV assignments 20 times. In a later analysis, co-occurring TCRs were grouped using DBSCAN, and TCRdist sequence similarity was added for clustering within HLA-allele-positive subsets. Repertoires with fewer than 30,000 or more than 120,000 public chains were left out of co-occurrence clustering, as were several repertoires with anomalous nucleotide sharing. TCRdb took this table from immuneACCESS and kept in-frame rearrangements with V and J called. Such tables lack part of the clones; where checked against another copy, unresolved V genes explain under half of the gap, and the rest is unexplained. The V and J calls and clone size were taken over from that table, and D and trimming were inferred from the DNA. The sample table records 100,000 to 130,000 clones; 65% to 80% of these occur just once. 4.2% of the sample lies in the top ten.

In total, approximately 690 healthy bone marrow donors made up the cohort. At the time of sampling, all cohort members were nominally healthy, though unrecorded immune exposures were likely present. The donor tested CMV seronegative and was one of the 352 seronegative cohort members. A peripheral blood sample was collected from each donor, and TCR beta sequencing was performed on peripheral blood mononuclear cells. Genomic DNA was extracted from the blood cell samples with the Qiagen DNeasy Blood Extraction Kit. In the germline V gene, CDR1 corresponds to MGHRA and CDR2 to YSYEKL. The CDR3 holds 14 amino acids from the cysteine to the phenylalanine. The sequence is cut down to CDR3 DNA, 42 bases in frame from base 1. Trimming takes 4 bases off V and 0 bases off J; junction bases not matched to a gene: 0. The paper as a whole reports these results and caveats: A cluster of highly shared sequence variants was judged likely to be a technical artifact of the sequencing pipeline. In a later genetic analysis, a missense DCLRE1C variant was associated with V-gene and J-gene trimming of TCR beta chains, and the association was replicated in an independent cohort. The only immune exposure information available for the cohort was CMV serostatus. Specific HLA alleles were associated with 15,000 to 20,000 TCR beta sequences at a false discovery rate of 0.05 in a later analysis. In a later analysis, HLA-associated TCR beta chains were found to be more clonally expanded and to have lower generation probabilities than equally common non-associated chains. Some IMGT-functional V segments, including TRBV6-2 and TRBV6-3, could not be told apart with the 87-base-pair reads, so those segments were excluded. In both the original and validation cohorts, the classifier was reported to diagnose cytomegalovirus status with high specificity and sensitivity. HLA typing was unavailable for some donors at each locus, so association tests used only the typed subset. In a later analysis, the rate of TCR association differed among HLA loci, with DRB1 alleles having the most associated TCRs and HLA-C alleles having the fewest. In vitro tests confirmed that a few of the cytomegalovirus-associated TCR beta chains recognize cytomegalovirus antigens. Sequencing depth was assumed to be roughly uniform across donors in the presence/absence analyses, though that assumption may not hold. A further reported finding was that TCR beta sequences accurately predicted the HLA-A and HLA-B alleles for most subjects in the first cohort. An earlier analysis of approximately 600 of the donors showed that most TCR beta V segments appeared in productive rearrangements either about 87% or about 30% of the time, which broadly matched IMGT annotations. Only TCR beta chains were sequenced in this cohort, and the absence of alpha or paired-chain data limited detectable features. According to the authors, the approach could potentially be generalized to other disease states and immunological phenotypes. In a later genetic analysis, fewer N-insertions in productive TCRs were reported among donors in an Asian-associated ancestry cluster than the approximately 670-donor mean. According to a later analysis, parvovirus B19, influenza, CMV and Epstein-Barr virus appeared linked to several top co-occurrence clusters. Linkage disequilibrium might explain the correlated functional status among segregating V segments, but an unknown experimental factor could not be excluded. When HLA alleles, especially DR and DQ, strongly co-occurred, TCR associations were difficult to assign to individual alleles. Because counts were too low, more than 15 rarely observed V segments, including chromosome 9 orphons, were excluded from the earlier analysis of several hundred of the donors. The study gave a list of under 200 TCR beta chains associated with cytomegalovirus. Most TCR sequences were observed very rarely across donors, whereas some public TCRs were present in many individuals. A later analysis found that most CMV-associated TCR beta chains appeared HLA-restricted, with HLA associations seemingly driven largely by CMV exposure.

The chain is made from TRBV4-1 and TRBJ2-3, with 8 middle bases fitting TRBD1. Sequences were obtained from PBMCs. The sequence came from a male donor in good health and CMV-seronegative. The sequenced DNA: TGCGCCAGCAGCCGGGACAGGAGCACAGATACGCAGTATTTT. The encoded protein is CASSRDRSTDTQYF.